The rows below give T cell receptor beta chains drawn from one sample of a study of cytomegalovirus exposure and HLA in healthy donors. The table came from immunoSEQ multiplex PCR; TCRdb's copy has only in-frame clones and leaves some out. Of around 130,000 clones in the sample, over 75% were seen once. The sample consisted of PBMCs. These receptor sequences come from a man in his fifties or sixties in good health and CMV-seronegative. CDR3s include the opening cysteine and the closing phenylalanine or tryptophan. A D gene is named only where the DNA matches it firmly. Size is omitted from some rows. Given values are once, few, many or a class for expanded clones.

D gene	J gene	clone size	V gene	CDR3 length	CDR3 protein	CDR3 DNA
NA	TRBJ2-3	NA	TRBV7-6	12	CASSPRGDTQYF	TGTGCCAGCAGCCCACGAGGGGATACGCAGTATTTT
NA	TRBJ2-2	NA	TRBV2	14	CAGSGTQNTGELFF	TGTGCCGGTTCCGGGACTCAAAACACCGGGGAGCTGTTTTTT
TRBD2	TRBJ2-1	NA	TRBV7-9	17	CASSPMASSGRGDEQFF	TGTGCCAGCAGCCCTATGGCGTCTAGCGGGAGGGGCGATGAGCAGTTCTTC
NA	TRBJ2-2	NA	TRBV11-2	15	CASSFRTGRAGELFF	TGTGCCAGCAGCTTCCGGACAGGGAGGGCCGGGGAGCTGTTTTTT
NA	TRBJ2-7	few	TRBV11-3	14	CASSSRLIANEQYF	TGTGCCAGCAGCTCACGCTTAATAGCGAACGAGCAGTACTTC
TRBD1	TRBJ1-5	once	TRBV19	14	CASSMGDRGQPQHF	TGTGCCAGTAGTATGGGGGACAGAGGTCAGCCCCAGCATTTT
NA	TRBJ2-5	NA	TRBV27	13	CASSLNGEETQYF	TGTGCCAGCAGTTTAAACGGGGAAGAGACCCAGTACTTC
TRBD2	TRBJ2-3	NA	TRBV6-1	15	CASMDLAGFTDTQYF	TGTGCCAGCATGGACCTAGCGGGCTTCACAGATACGCAGTATTTT
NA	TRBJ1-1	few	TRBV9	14	CASSVRGQNTEAFF	TGTGCCAGCAGCGTACGGGGACAGAACACTGAAGCTTTCTTT
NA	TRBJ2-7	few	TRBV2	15	CASSEILKGDYEQYF	TGTGCCAGCAGTGAAATTCTGAAGGGGGACTACGAGCAGTACTTC
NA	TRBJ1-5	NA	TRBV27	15	CASSLSTEINQPQHF	TGTGCCAGCAGTTTGTCGACAGAGATCAATCAGCCCCAGCATTTT
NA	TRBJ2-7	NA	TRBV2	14	CASRKAGGLYEQYF	TGTGCCAGCAGGAAGGCAGGGGGGCTATACGAGCAGTACTTC
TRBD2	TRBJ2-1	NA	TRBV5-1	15	CASSPAGLADNEQFF	TGCGCCAGCAGCCCAGCGGGACTAGCGGACAATGAGCAGTTCTTC
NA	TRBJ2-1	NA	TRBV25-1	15	CASSELGALNNEQFF	TGTGCCAGCAGTGAATTAGGAGCCTTGAACAATGAGCAGTTCTTC
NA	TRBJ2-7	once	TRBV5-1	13	CASEDGMGSEQYF	TGCGCCAGCGAGGACGGGATGGGCAGCGAGCAGTACTTC
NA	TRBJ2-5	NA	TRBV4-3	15	CASSQVPGGEETQYF	TGCGCCAGCAGCCAAGTTCCTGGGGGCGAGGAGACCCAGTACTTC
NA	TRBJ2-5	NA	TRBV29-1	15	CSVEDRNEGEETQYF	TGCAGCGTTGAAGATCGAAATGAGGGAGAGGAGACCCAGTACTTC
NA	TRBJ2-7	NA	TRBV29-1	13	CSVAGQAPYEQYF	TGCAGCGTTGCTGGTCAAGCCCCCTACGAGCAGTACTTC
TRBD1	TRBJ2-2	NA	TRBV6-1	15	CASSTGTGGPGELFF	TGTGCCAGCAGCACCGGGACAGGGGGACCCGGGGAGCTGTTTTTT
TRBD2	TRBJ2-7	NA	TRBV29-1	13	CSVDSGPSYEQYF	TGCAGCGTAGATAGCGGGCCTTCCTACGAGCAGTACTTC
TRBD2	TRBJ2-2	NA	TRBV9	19	CASSPRASGHPGNTGELFF	TGTGCCAGCAGCCCTCGGGCTAGCGGGCACCCAGGGAACACCGGGGAGCTGTTTTTT
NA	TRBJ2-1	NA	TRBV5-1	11	CASEAYNEQFF	TGCGCCAGCGAAGCGTACAATGAGCAGTTCTTC
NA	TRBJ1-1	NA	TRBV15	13	CATSIWRGTEAFF	TGTGCCACCAGCATCTGGAGGGGCACTGAAGCTTTCTTT
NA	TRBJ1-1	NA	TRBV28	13	CASSFGGRTEAFF	TGTGCCAGCAGTTTCGGGGGGCGCACTGAAGCTTTCTTT
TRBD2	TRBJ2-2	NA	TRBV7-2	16	CASSPGPSGRAGELFF	TGTGCCAGCAGCCCCGGCCCTAGCGGGAGGGCCGGGGAGCTGTTTTTT